A selection of T cell receptor beta chains follows, all from one sample in a study of PD-1 blockade in classical Hodgkin lymphoma. TCRdb's table, derived via immunoSEQ multiplex PCR, lists solely in-frame clones and lacks some. Among 20,000 to 25,000 clones listed, approximately 95% were seen once. Sequencing input: peripheral blood mononuclear cells (PBMCs). Receptors originate from a human donor with classical Hodgkin lymphoma. Both conserved end residues are part of each CDR3. D genes are given only for firm matches. Rows may omit the clone size; those that give it use once, few, many or a size class.

d_call	v_call	clone_size	j_call	cdr3_aa	cdr3_nt
TRBD2	TRBV4-3	-	TRBJ2-3	CASSQALRLAGYTDTQYF	TGCGCCAGCAGCCAAGCCTTACGACTAGCGGGATACACAGATACGCAGTATTTT
TRBD2	TRBV9	-	TRBJ2-3	CASSVDGGRAVGADTQYF	TGTGCCAGCAGCGTAGATGGCGGGAGGGCCGTTGGTGCAGATACGCAGTATTTT
-	TRBV7-2	-	TRBJ2-1	CASSPLESISEQFF	TGTGCCAGCAGCCCACTGGAGAGTATCAGCGAGCAGTTCTTC
TRBD1	TRBV6-5	-	TRBJ1-6	CASSGTGNSPLHF	TGTGCCAGCAGTGGGACAGGGAATTCACCCCTCCACTTT
-	TRBV27	-	TRBJ1-4	CASSWGGYDAGNNEKLFF	TGTGCCAGCAGTTGGGGCGGGTATGACGCGGGTAATAATGAAAAACTGTTTTTT
-	TRBV5-4	-	TRBJ2-7	CASSYGRVTYEQYF	TGTGCCAGCAGCTATGGTCGGGTAACCTACGAGCAGTACTTC
-	TRBV6-5	-	TRBJ1-6	CASSQMGSYNSPLHF	TGTGCCAGCAGTCAGATGGGCTCCTATAATTCACCCCTCCACTTT
-	TRBV4-1	-	TRBJ2-7	CASSRDPGRGYEQYF	TGCGCCAGCAGCCGGGACCCTGGCAGGGGATACGAGCAGTACTTC
-	TRBV28	-	TRBJ1-6	CASSSSNSPLHF	TGTGCCAGCAGTTCCAGTAATTCACCCCTCCACTTT
TRBD1	TRBV2	-	TRBJ1-5	CASRNRGQPQHF	TGTGCCAGCAGAAACAGGGGACAGCCCCAGCATTTT
-	TRBV5-5	-	TRBJ2-1	CASSLREALYNEQFF	TGTGCCAGCAGCTTGAGGGAGGCCCTCTACAATGAGCAGTTCTTC
-	TRBV19	-	TRBJ2-7	CASSIDLTYEQYF	TGTGCCAGTAGTATAGATCTTACCTACGAGCAGTACTTC
-	TRBV6-1	-	TRBJ1-6	CASTGRFSYNSPLHF	TGTGCCAGCACTGGACGGTTCTCCTATAATTCACCCCTCCACTTT
-	TRBV28	-	TRBJ2-1	CASSFSLTDNEQFF	TGTGCCAGCAGTTTTTCCCTCACCGACAATGAGCAGTTCTTC
-	TRBV19	-	TRBJ1-1	CASSIGGGGTEAFF	TGTGCCAGTAGTATTGGCGGGGGGGGCACTGAAGCTTTCTTT
-	TRBV10-1	few	TRBJ2-7	CASSVGSGEQYF	TGCGCCAGCAGCGTTGGGTCCGGGGAGCAGTACTTC
-	TRBV10-3	-	TRBJ2-2	CAIGGGARDTGELFF	TGTGCCATCGGAGGGGGGGCTCGGGACACCGGGGAGCTGTTTTTT
TRBD1	TRBV6-5	-	TRBJ1-2	CASSYAGTGNYGYTF	TGTGCCAGCAGTTACGCCGGGACAGGGAACTATGGCTACACCTTC
-	TRBV9	-	TRBJ2-5	CASSVGGQGQETQYF	TGTGCCAGCAGCGTAGGGGGGCAGGGCCAAGAGACCCAGTACTTC
TRBD2	TRBV15	-	TRBJ2-1	CATSPSGSSYNEQFF	TGTGCCACCAGTCCTAGCGGGAGCTCCTACAATGAGCAGTTCTTC
TRBD1	TRBV6-4	-	TRBJ2-7	CASSPDRVTYEQYF	TGTGCCAGCAGCCCCGACAGGGTCACCTACGAGCAGTACTTC
-	TRBV19	-	TRBJ1-3	CASSITGTAYSGNTIYF	TGTGCCAGTAGTATAACCGGTACAGCCTACTCTGGAAACACCATATATTTT
-	TRBV30	once	TRBJ1-1	CASSFRSNTEAFF	TGTGCCTCCTCATTTAGATCGAACACTGAAGCTTTCTTT
-	TRBV6-4	once	TRBJ2-3	CASRNRTGTDTQYF	TGTGCCAGCAGAAACCGGACAGGCACAGATACGCAGTATTTT
-	TRBV15	-	TRBJ1-4	CATSSKGFSNEKLFF	TGTGCCACAAGCAGCAAGGGGTTCTCTAATGAAAAACTGTTTTTT
-	TRBV30	-	TRBJ1-1	CAGLDSNEAFF	TGTGCCGGACTCGACAGTAATGAAGCTTTCTTT
-	TRBV27	-	TRBJ2-1	CASSLFRGRLTYNEQFF	TGTGCCAGCAGTTTATTCCGGGGACGCTTAACCTACAATGAGCAGTTCTTC
-	TRBV2	-	TRBJ1-4	CASTTERNEKLFF	TGTGCCAGCACCACGGAACGTAATGAAAAACTGTTTTTT
TRBD1	TRBV28	-	TRBJ2-7	CASRRTGSYEQYF	TGTGCCAGCCGAAGGACAGGCTCCTACGAGCAGTACTTC
-	TRBV28	-	TRBJ2-7	CASSLSPSSSYEQYF	TGTGCCAGCAGTTTAAGCCCGAGCAGCTCCTACGAGCAGTACTTC
-	TRBV10-3	-	TRBJ1-2	CAIRAGSDGYTF	TGTGCCATCAGAGCAGGGAGTGATGGCTACACCTTC
-	TRBV6-1	-	TRBJ1-5	CASSERGDSNQPQHF	TGTGCCAGCAGTGAACGGGGAGATAGCAATCAGCCCCAGCATTTT
-	TRBV10-1	-	TRBJ2-1	CASQEVGGLPLNEQFF	TGCGCCAGCCAAGAAGTCGGGGGGCTGCCCCTTAATGAGCAGTTCTTC
-	TRBV6-6	-	TRBJ1-2	CASSFARNYGYTF	TGTGCCAGCAGTTTTGCCCGGAACTATGGCTACACCTTC
-	TRBV4-1	few	TRBJ2-7	CASSQYPIYEQYF	TGCGCCAGCAGCCAGTACCCGATCTACGAGCAGTACTTC
-	TRBV11-2	-	TRBJ2-7	CASSFRRSNTYEQYF	TGTGCCAGCAGCTTCCGGCGGTCAAACACCTACGAGCAGTACTTC
-	TRBV6-1	-	TRBJ1-1	CAIKQVRGEAFF	TGTGCCATTAAACAGGTTCGGGGCGAAGCTTTCTTT
-	TRBV9	-	TRBJ2-7	CASSVDGARDYEQYF	TGTGCCAGCAGCGTAGACGGGGCCCGCGACTACGAGCAGTACTTC
TRBD2	TRBV11-2	-	TRBJ2-3	CASTFTTSSTDTQYF	TGTGCCAGCACCTTCACGACTAGCAGCACAGATACGCAGTATTTT
-	TRBV6-1	-	TRBJ1-1	CASTPMVQNTEAFF	TGTGCCAGCACCCCCATGGTTCAAAACACTGAAGCTTTCTTT
TRBD1	TRBV29-1	-	TRBJ1-4	CSSPRDRDEKLFF	TGCAGCTCCCCGCGGGACAGGGATGAAAAACTGTTTTTT
TRBD1	TRBV6-1	once	TRBJ2-1	CASSQTGGSAHEQFF	TGTGCCAGCAGTCAGACAGGGGGGTCGGCACATGAGCAGTTCTTC
-	TRBV7-2	-	TRBJ1-1	CASSLDGYTEAFF	TGTGCCAGCAGCTTAGACGGCTACACTGAAGCTTTCTTT
-	TRBV7-2	-	TRBJ2-2	CASSPPRAGELFF	TGTGCCAGCAGCCCCCCCAGGGCCGGGGAGCTGTTTTTT
-	TRBV5-1	-	TRBJ2-2	CASSVKTVTNTGELFF	TGCGCCAGCAGCGTTAAAACAGTAACGAACACCGGGGAGCTGTTTTTT
-	TRBV10-3	-	TRBJ2-7	CAISASAAYEQYF	TGTGCCATCAGTGCTAGCGCCGCCTACGAGCAGTACTTC
TRBD1	TRBV28	once	TRBJ1-2	CASSSGQGSGYGYTF	TGTGCCAGCAGTTCGGGACAGGGGAGCGGGTATGGCTACACCTTC
-	TRBV29-1	-	TRBJ2-1	CSVETRLESSYNEQFF	TGCAGCGTTGAAACCCGTCTAGAGAGCTCCTACAATGAGCAGTTCTTC
-	TRBV2	once	TRBJ2-5	CASNPPGKGGETQYF	TGTGCCAGCAACCCTCCCGGGAAGGGGGGAGAGACCCAGTACTTC